The entry that follows covers one T cell receptor beta chain sequence. The CDR3 covers 14 residues. CDR1 is KGHSH, CDR2 LQKENI, per germline. Deletions cut 4 bases from V and 5 bases from J, with 14 bases between. The data stem from a study of blood T cell repertoires in COVID-19. Overall study context: Sites in the United States, Italy and Spain provided acute and convalescent COVID-19 samples. The analysed material was cDNA or gDNA that came from T cells, B-cell-depleted T cells, or PBMCs.

Only in-frame clones appear in the TCRdb table, and some are missing; sequencing was by immunoSEQ multiplex PCR. The repertoire includes about 110,000 clones, about nine tenths of them detected once, and 6.5% to 7% sits in the top ten. This chain links TRBV18 with TRBJ1-2; no reliable D call. This sequence was found in a man aged 50-60 years with active or convalescent COVID-19. The sample comprised peripheral blood. CDR3 sequence: CASSLALTSYGYTF. The CDR3 region has the DNA TGTGCCAGCTCACTCGCCCTTACATCGTATGGCTACACCTTC.